One and the same sample provided the 30 T cell receptor beta chains below, sequenced in a study of PD-1 blockade in mismatch repair-deficient tumors. Clones were sequenced by immunoSEQ multiplex PCR, and TCRdb holds only the in-frame ones, with some missing. The sample contains around 50,000 clones, around 77% of which appear only once. The material was PBMCs, obtained before pembrolizumab treatment. Receptors originate from an adult with mismatch repair-deficient cancer.

This clone was seen a few times. V usage is TRBV7-3 and J usage is TRBJ2-2; D is perhaps TRBD2 (6 bases). Germline V gives CDR1 SGHTA, CDR2 FQGTGA. This CDR3 has 17 amino acids. The V end was cut by 1 base, the J end by 6 bases, with 18 bases between. CDR3 sequence reads: CASSLRAGGNRAGELFF. The CDR3, as DNA: TGTGCCAGCAGCTTAAGAGCTGGCGGGAATCGGGCCGGGGAGCTGTTTTTT.

This chain links TRBV6-6 with TRBJ2-1; no clear D. Between the trimmed V and J ends, which lost 5 bases and 9 bases, there was a span of 11 bases. CDR1 is MNHNY and CDR2 is SVGAGI in the germline V gene (reference sequence). CDR3 length: 12 residues. DNA for the CDR3: TGTGCCAGCAGTCCCGACATCGGTGAGCAGTTCTTC. This encodes CASSPDIGEQFF.

This clone was recorded once. The rearrangement links TRBV7-9 to TRBJ2-7; D might be TRBD2 (5 bases). CDR3 length: 13 residues. Looked up from germline, CDR1 is SEHNR and CDR2 is FQNEAQ (reference sequence). The V end was cut by 3 bases, the J end by 9 bases, with 15 bases between. The DNA for the CDR3 is TGTGCCAGCAGCTTTGACTACACTTCGGGGCAGTACTTC. Translated: CASSFDYTSGQYF. The full variable domain, in which reference TRBV7-9 and TRBJ2-7 provide the parts outside the CDR3, is DTGVSQNPRHKITKRGQNVTFRCDPISEHNRLYWYRQTLGQGPEFLTYFQNEAQLEKSRLLSDRFSAERPKGSFSTLEIQRTEQGDSAMYLCASSFDYTSGQYFGPGTRLTVT.

This sequence joins TRBV7-9 and TRBJ1-1; D is uncertain. Trimming removed 2 bases from V and 1 base from J, with 11 bases in between. The CDR3 is 15 amino acids. Germline V lookup: CDR1 SEHNR, CDR2 FQNEAQ (reference sequence). CDR3 residues: CASSLRGTGNTEAFF. As DNA, the CDR3 is TGTGCCAGCAGCTTAAGAGGCACGGGGAACACTGAAGCTTTCTTT.

As concerns this clone: The DNA is omitted, as the CDR3 cannot be located on it reliably, and the CDR3 follows TCRdb's listing. This chain links TRBV29-1 with TRBJ2-1; the DNA was not used to check the table's D call, TRBD2. Including both end residues, the CDR3 is 16 amino acids long. CDR1 is SQVTM and CDR2 is ANQGSEA in the germline V gene. The CDR3 sequence: CSVNLLLERADPPQFF.

The genes are TRBV2 and TRBJ2-5; the D is unclear. This CDR3 region has 16 residues. The V gene lost 4 bases and the J gene lost 1 base, with 16 bases spanning the gap. CDR1 is SNHLY, CDR2 FYNNEI, per germline. CDR3: CASSGYYSSSQETQYF. The CDR3 DNA reads TGTGCCAGCAGTGGCTACTACTCGTCCTCCCAAGAGACCCAGTACTTC.

V gene TRBV5-6 combines with J gene TRBJ2-7; TRBD1 agrees at 11 bases. V lost 4 bases, J lost 0 bases, and 3 bases stayed unmatched. There are 15 residues in the CDR3. Per germline, CDR1 SGHDT and CDR2 YYEEEE. CDR3 in amino acids: CASSTDRGLSYEQYF. In DNA, the CDR3 is TGTGCCAGCAGCACGGACAGGGGGCTCTCCTACGAGCAGTACTTC.

The chain is built from TRBV11-2 and TRBJ2-1, with TRBD2 matching 7 bases. With 6 bases clipped from V and 4 bases from J, the junction kept 9 bases outside the gene matches. Germline V lookup: CDR1 SGHAT, CDR2 FQNNGV. This CDR3 has 15 residues. For the CDR3, the DNA is TGTGCCAGCAGGTCGGGAGGCGGCCTTTACAATGAGCAGTTCTTC. As protein: CASRSGGGLYNEQFF.

CDR3 sequence (DNA): TGTGCCAGCAGCTTATTCTTAGAAACAGATACGCAGTATTTT. Its translation is CASSLFLETDTQYF. V is TRBV7-8 and J is TRBJ2-3; D remains unclear. From germline, CDR1 is SGHVS and CDR2 FQNEAQ. V lost 2 bases, J lost 3 bases, and 9 bases lay in between. This CDR3 comprises 14 residues.

The CDR3 coding sequence is TGTGCCAGCAGCGTAGAGCCGGTGGGGGGGGACACCATATATTTT. Protein: CASSVEPVGGDTIYF. The J gene is TRBJ1-3, the V gene TRBV9; perhaps TRBD1 as D (5 bases). The V gene lost 0 bases and the J gene lost 8 bases, with 15 bases spanning the gap. Germline values: CDR1 SGDLS, CDR2 YYNGEE. The CDR3 contains 15 residues.

This clone has more than one count but fewer than ten. V gene TRBV6-1 combines with J gene TRBJ1-1; D is unclear. Trimming took off 2 bases at V and 8 bases at J, with 9 bases between the two ends. There are 12 residues in the CDR3. Germline CDR1 and CDR2: MNHNS and SASEGT. CDR3 DNA: TGTGCCAGCAGTGAAAGATCACTCGAAGCTTTCTTT. As protein: CASSERSLEAFF.

The V call is TRBV6-5, the J call TRBJ2-3; D uncertain. The V end was cut by 5 bases, the J end by 0 bases, with 9 bases between. The CDR3 totals 14 residues. Germline-derived CDR1 and CDR2 are MNHEY and SVGAGI. The CDR3 loop reads CASSPQSSTDTQYF. The CDR3 region has the DNA TGTGCCAGCAGTCCCCAGTCTAGCACAGATACGCAGTATTTT.

The rearrangement uses TRBV7-2 and TRBJ2-3; D might be TRBD2 (6 bases). The CDR3 sequence is 18 residues long. The ends were cut back, 3 bases at V and 14 bases at J, with 33 bases in the middle. The germline gives CDR1 SGHTA, CDR2 FQGNSA. The CDR3 region is CASSFLRDPGGSLVTRYF. The CDR3 DNA sequence: TGTGCCAGCAGCTTTCTCAGAGACCCTGGGGGGTCATTGGTCACTCGGTATTTT.

The CDR3 spells CASRAGGFTYNEQFF. CDR3 in DNA: TGTGCCAGCAGGGCTGGGGGCTTCACCTACAATGAGCAGTTCTTC. The genes are TRBV2 and TRBJ2-1; D perhaps matches TRBD1 (6 bases). The ends were cut back, 6 bases at V and 2 bases at J, with 14 bases in the middle. In germline, CDR1 is SNHLY, CDR2 FYNNEI. This CDR3 is 15 amino acids long.

This chain joins TRBV19 and TRBJ2-1, with 14 bases that match TRBD2. The CDR3 loop spans 16 amino acids. Germline CDR1 reads LNHDA; CDR2 reads SQIVND (reference sequence). J was trimmed by 7 bases and V by 5 bases; bases with no gene match: 7. The CDR3 loop reads CASSAGLAGGMNEQFF. The CDR3 nucleotides read TGTGCCAGTAGTGCAGGACTAGCGGGGGGAATGAATGAGCAGTTCTTC.

This rearrangement joins TRBV18 to TRBJ1-1; D ambiguous. CDR3 size: 14 residues. V lost 2 bases, J lost 3 bases, and 10 bases lay in between. Germline V lookup: CDR1 KGHSH, CDR2 LQKENI. Here the CDR3 DNA reads TGTGCCAGCTCACCAACCGAAAGGGACACTGAAGCTTTCTTT. Amino acids: CASSPTERDTEAFF. The complete variable domain, with remaining parts taken from reference TRBV18 and TRBJ1-1, reads NAGVMQNPRHLVRRRGQEARLRCSPMKGHSHVYWYRQLPEEGLKFMVYLQKENIIDESGMPKERFSAEFPKEGPSILRIQQVVRGDSAAYFCASSPTERDTEAFFGQGTRLTVV.

The chain employs TRBV4-1 and TRBJ1-2; 7 bases are a match to TRBD1. This CDR3 comprises 16 residues. V dropped 1 base and J dropped 8; count of bases not matched to a gene: 13. The germline V gene encodes CDR1 MGHRA and CDR2 YSYEKL. The CDR3 coding sequence is TGCGCCAGCAGCCAAGGACCTGCGCAGGGGGTTCGCGGCTACACCTTC. Translating it yields CASSQGPAQGVRGYTF.

The table lists this clone with a few counts. V gene TRBV30 combines with J gene TRBJ2-5; 10 positions agree with TRBD1. After removal of 5 bases from V and 5 bases from J, the junction contained 8 bases not matched to a gene. The V gene's germline CDR1 is GTSNPN and CDR2 SVGIG (reference sequence). The CDR3 is 14 amino acids. In DNA, the CDR3 is TGTGCCTGGGACCGACAGGGGGCGCAGGAGACCCAGTACTTC. This encodes CAWDRQGAQETQYF.

The chain uses TRBV27 and TRBJ2-1; D might be TRBD1 (6 bases). V was pared by 2 bases and J by 4 bases, with 9 bases between. Germline values: CDR1 MNHEY, CDR2 SMNVEV (reference sequence). This CDR3 comprises 14 residues. The CDR3 loop is CASSLQGWYNEQFF. CDR3 DNA: TGTGCCAGCAGTTTACAGGGGTGGTACAATGAGCAGTTCTTC.

The rearrangement uses TRBV5-6 and TRBJ2-1, with D hard to call. Germline loops: CDR1 SGHDT, CDR2 YYEEEE. This CDR3 contains 15 residues. Trimming removed 3 bases at V and 11 bases at J, with 21 bases between. The CDR3 region is CASSSASSRPGKQFF. The DNA of the CDR3 is TGTGCCAGCAGCTCGGCCTCGTCCCGGCCGGGTAAGCAGTTCTTC.

J is TRBJ2-1 and V is TRBV30; 7 bases align to TRBD2. With V trimmed by 2 bases and J by 2 bases, 9 bases remained unmatched. Germline V CDR1 and CDR2: GTSNPN, SVGIG (reference sequence). This CDR3 spans 16 amino acids. CDR3 protein: CAWSRGGSRTYNEQFF. In DNA, the CDR3 is TGTGCCTGGAGTCGGGGCGGGAGCAGAACCTACAATGAGCAGTTCTTC.

The chain is built from TRBV7-9 and TRBJ2-7; D is undetermined. CDR1 is SEHNR and CDR2 is FQNEAQ in the germline V gene (reference sequence). The CDR3 contains 15 residues. V was shortened by 6 bases and J by 0 bases, with 15 bases between the two germline ends. The CDR3 sequence is CASRSGSSRSYEQYF. The CDR3 DNA is TGTGCCAGCAGATCCGGGTCGTCCCGCTCCTACGAGCAGTACTTC.

This clone was counted a single time. This chain connects TRBV5-1 to TRBJ2-7; 9 nucleotides agree with TRBD2. Trimming took 0 bases from V and 0 from J; bases not matched to a gene: 4. Looked up from germline, CDR1 is SGHRS and CDR2 is YFSETQ. CDR3 length: 16 residues. CDR3 in DNA: TGCGCCAGCAGCTTGGCCGTGACTAGCGGCTCCTACGAGCAGTACTTC. Its protein product is CASSLAVTSGSYEQYF.

Sample share makes this clone medium-sized. The rearrangement links TRBV7-9 to TRBJ2-7, with D possibly TRBD2 on 6 matching bases. The V gene's germline CDR1 is SEHNR and CDR2 FQNEAQ (reference sequence). Trimming removed 3 bases at V and 6 bases at J, with 12 bases between. This CDR3 is 13 amino acids long. The CDR3 bases are TGTGCCAGCAGCTTCGGACGGGAGTTCGAGCAGTACTTC. This encodes CASSFGREFEQYF.

This clone was picked up a small number of times. The rearrangement uses TRBV30 and TRBJ1-1; a weak D match, TRBD1 (6 bases). Between the trimmed V and J ends, which lost 3 bases and 1 base, there was a span of 6 bases. The CDR3 is 12 amino acids. From germline, CDR1 is GTSNPN and CDR2 SVGIG (reference sequence). The CDR3 DNA sequence: TGTGCCTGGAGACAGGGGAACACTGAAGCTTTCTTT. Translated: CAWRQGNTEAFF.

Concerning this clone itself: Other nucleotide sequences in the sample specify the same CDR3. The CDR3 protein is CASSYRNEQFF. CDR3 nucleotide sequence: TGTGCCAGCAGTTACCGGAATGAGCAGTTCTTC. The chain recombines TRBV6-5 with TRBJ2-1; D unresolved. V was clipped by 2 bases and J by 7 bases, with 3 bases between them. Germline loops: CDR1 MNHEY, CDR2 SVGAGI. The CDR3 consists of 11 residues.

This rearrangement joins TRBV27 to TRBJ1-4, with 7 bases fitting TRBD1. V lost 4 bases and J lost 3; bases outside the gene matches: 2. Germline assignment: CDR1 MNHEY and CDR2 SMNVEV (reference sequence). This CDR3 has 14 residues. CDR3 in DNA: TGTGCCAGCAGTTCCGGGACAGCTAATGAAAAACTGTTTTTT. Protein: CASSSGTANEKLFF.

This chain links TRBV9 with TRBJ1-2; D unclear. The ends were cut back, 2 bases at V and 6 bases at J, with 23 bases in the middle. CDR1 is SGDLS and CDR2 is YYNGEE in the germline V gene. The CDR3 is 17 amino acids. CDR3 bases: TGTGCCAGCAGCGTCCTCGAGGCCCCTAACTGGAAACATGGCTACACCTTC. Protein sequence: CASSVLEAPNWKHGYTF.

This chain links TRBV5-4 with TRBJ1-2; TRBD1 aligns across 7 bases. The CDR3 is made up of 17 amino acids. Germline values: CDR1 SGHNT, CDR2 YYREEE (reference sequence). With 2 bases clipped from V and 5 bases from J, the junction kept 15 bases outside the gene matches. CDR3 nucleotides: TGTGCCAGCAGCTTAAAAACCGGGACAGCCGGCGCATATGGCTACACCTTC. Protein: CASSLKTGTAGAYGYTF.

This clone turned up a few times. This chain connects TRBV19 to TRBJ1-2; 10 bases are shared with TRBD1. Germline CDR1 reads LNHDA; CDR2 reads SQIVND (reference sequence). This CDR3 has 15 residues. The V gene end was trimmed by 7 bases and the J gene end by 6 bases; junction bases not matched to a gene: 11. CDR3: CASTPLDRGPHGYTF. CDR3 nucleotides: TGTGCCAGTACCCCTCTAGACAGGGGGCCCCATGGCTACACCTTC.